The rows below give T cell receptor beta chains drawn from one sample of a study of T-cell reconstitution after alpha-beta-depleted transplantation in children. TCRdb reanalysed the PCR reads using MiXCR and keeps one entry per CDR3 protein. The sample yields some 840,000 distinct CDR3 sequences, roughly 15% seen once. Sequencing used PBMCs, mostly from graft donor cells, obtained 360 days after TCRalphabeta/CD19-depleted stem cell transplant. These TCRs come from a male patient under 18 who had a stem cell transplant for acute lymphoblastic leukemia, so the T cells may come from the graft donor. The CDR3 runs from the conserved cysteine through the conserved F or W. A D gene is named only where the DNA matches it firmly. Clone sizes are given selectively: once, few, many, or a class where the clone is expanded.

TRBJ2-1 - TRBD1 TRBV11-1 TGTGCCAGCAGCTTAGCGATGGGACAGGGGAAGACGTTCTTC CASSLAMGQGKTFF
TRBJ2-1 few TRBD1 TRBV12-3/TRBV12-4 TGTGCCAGCAGTTCTACCGGGACAGGTCCCTTCTCCTACAATGAGCAGTTCTTC CASSSTGTGPFSYNEQFF
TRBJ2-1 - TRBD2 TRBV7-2 TGTGCCAGTGCGGGACTAGCGTTCTACAATGAGCAGTTCTTC CASAGLAFYNEQFF
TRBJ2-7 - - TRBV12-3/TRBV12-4 TGTGCCAGCAGTTTTTGGCAGGGAGCCTACGAGCAGTACTTC CASSFWQGAYEQYF
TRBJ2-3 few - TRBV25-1 TGTGCGAGTCGGGTTAGCGGAGGCACAGATACGCAGTATTTT CASRVSGGTDTQYF
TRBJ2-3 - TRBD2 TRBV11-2 TGTGCCAGCAGCTTAGGGGGACTATGGGGAGATACGCAGTATTTT CASSLGGLWGDTQYF
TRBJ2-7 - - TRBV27 TGTGCCAGCAGACTTACAGGGATCTACGAGCAGTACTTC CASRLTGIYEQYF
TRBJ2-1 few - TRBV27 TGTGCCAGCAGTCACTCGGACTCCTACAATGAGCAGTTCTTC CASSHSDSYNEQFF
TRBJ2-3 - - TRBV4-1 TGCGCCAGCAGCCAAGAGGTGATTCCCCTACTAGGGAGCACAGATACGCAGTATTTT CASSQEVIPLLGSTDTQYF
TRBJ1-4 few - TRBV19 TGTGCCAGTAGTATAGAGTCGACAGCCTACCTTACTAATGAAAAACTGTTTTTT CASSIESTAYLTNEKLFF
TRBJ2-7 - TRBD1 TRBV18 TGTGCCAGCTCACTAGCGACAGGGGGAGTTAACGAGCAGTACTTC CASSLATGGVNEQYF
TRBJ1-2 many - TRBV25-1 TGTGCCAGCTCACGGAACTATGGCTACACCTTC CASSRNYGYTF
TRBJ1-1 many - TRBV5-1 TGCGCCAGCAGCTTGGGCAGTTACACTGAAGCTTTCTTT CASSLGSYTEAFF
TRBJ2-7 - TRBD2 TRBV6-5 TGTGCCAGCAGTTACTCGGGAAGCGGGAGCTCCTACGAGCAGTACTTC CASSYSGSGSSYEQYF
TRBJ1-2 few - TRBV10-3 TGTGCCATCAGTGAGGGTCGGGTCTATGGCTACACCTTC CAISEGRVYGYTF
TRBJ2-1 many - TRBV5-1 TGCGCCAGCAGCCTAGTTACCAATCCTAACAATGAGCAGTTCTTC CASSLVTNPNNEQFF
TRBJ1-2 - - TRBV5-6 TGTGCCAGCGGCCCCGGGATCCAATACGGCTACACCTTC CASGPGIQYGYTF
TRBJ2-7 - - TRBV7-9 TGTGCCAGCAGCCCCGGCTGGGAGCAGTACTTC CASSPGWEQYF
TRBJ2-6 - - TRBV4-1 TGCGCCAGCAGCCAAATTCCAGTCCTCTCTGGGGCCAACGTCCTGACTTTC CASSQIPVLSGANVLTF
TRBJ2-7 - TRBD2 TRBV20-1 TGCAGTGCCCCGGGACTAGCGGGAACGGGGGCTGCCGGCGAGCAGTACTTC CSAPGLAGTGAAGEQYF
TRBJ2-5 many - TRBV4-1 TGCGCCAGCAGCCAAGATTACGGCGCAGTTCAAGAGACCCAGTACTTC CASSQDYGAVQETQYF
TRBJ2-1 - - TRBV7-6 TGTGCCAGCAGCTTAAACAGGGCGTACAATGAGCAGTTCTTC CASSLNRAYNEQFF
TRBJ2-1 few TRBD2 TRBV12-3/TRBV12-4 TGTGCCAGCAGCGCCGGGACTAGCAAAAAGTTCTTC CASSAGTSKKFF
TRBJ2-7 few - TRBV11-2 TGTGCCAGCAGACCCGCTTGGCTAATGTACGAGCAGTACTTC CASRPAWLMYEQYF
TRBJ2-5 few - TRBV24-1 TGTGCCACCAGTGAGGGACAGCGGGACAGTGGGACCCAGTACTTC CATSEGQRDSGTQYF
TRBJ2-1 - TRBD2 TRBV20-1 TGCAGTGCTAGAGATCTAGCGGTGTTGAGTGAGCAGTTCTTC CSARDLAVLSEQFF
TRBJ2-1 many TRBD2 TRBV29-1 TGCAGCCTCCGGTCCGGGAGGGCCAGCTACAATGAGCAGTTCTTC CSLRSGRASYNEQFF
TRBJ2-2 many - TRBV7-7 TGTGCCAGCAGCTTAAATCGTAACACCGGGGAGCTGTTTTTT CASSLNRNTGELFF
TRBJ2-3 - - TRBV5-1 TGCGCCAGCAGCACCGGGGGGCGGGCCACAGATACGCAGTATTTT CASSTGGRATDTQYF
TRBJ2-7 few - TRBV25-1 TGTGCCAGCAGTGAATTTGAGGGGCACTACGAGCAGTACTTC CASSEFEGHYEQYF
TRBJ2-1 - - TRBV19 TGTGCCAGTAGTATAGCGGCGTCCTACAATGAGCAGTTCTTC CASSIAASYNEQFF
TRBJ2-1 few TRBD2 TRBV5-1 TGCGCCAGCAGCCTAGCGGGAGAAACCTATGAGCAGTTCTTC CASSLAGETYEQFF
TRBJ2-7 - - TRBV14 TGTGCCAGCAGCCAAGATGACGGACCTGCCTACGAGCAGTACTTC CASSQDDGPAYEQYF
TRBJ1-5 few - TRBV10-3 TGTGCCATCAGTGAGCGGGACACAGATCAGCCCCAGCATTTT CAISERDTDQPQHF
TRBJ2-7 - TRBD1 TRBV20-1 TGCAGTGCTCTAGGACAGGTCAATTGGTACGAGCAGTACTTC CSALGQVNWYEQYF
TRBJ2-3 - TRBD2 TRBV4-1 TGCGCCAGCAGCCAAGGGGGACTAGATCCGTATTTT CASSQGGLDPYF
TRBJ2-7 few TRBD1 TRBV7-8 TGTGCCAGCAGCTTAGAACGGACAGGGGTCTCCTACGAGCAGTACTTC CASSLERTGVSYEQYF
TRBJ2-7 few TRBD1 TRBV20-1 TGCAGTGCTTACCGACAGGGAAATGAGCAGTACTTC CSAYRQGNEQYF
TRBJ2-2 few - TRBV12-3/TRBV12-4 TGTGCCAGCAGTTTTAAGCTAACCGGGGAGCTGTTTTTT CASSFKLTGELFF
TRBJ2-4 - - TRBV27 TGTGCCAGCAGTTTTTCGGCCGTAAACATTCAGTACTTC CASSFSAVNIQYF
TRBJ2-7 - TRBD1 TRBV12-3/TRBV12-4 TGTGCCAGCAGTTTTTCCGGACAGGGGCCGGGGTACGAGCAGTACTTC CASSFSGQGPGYEQYF
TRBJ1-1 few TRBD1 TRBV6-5 TGTGCCAGCAGTTACGGGACAGTGACCCTCCCGTACGGCACTGAAGCTTTCTTT CASSYGTVTLPYGTEAFF
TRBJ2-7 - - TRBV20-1 TGCAGTGCTAGGAGGGGCCCCGAGCAGTACTTC CSARRGPEQYF
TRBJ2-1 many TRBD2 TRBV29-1 TGCAGCGTTGAAGGAGGGCGGGAGAGGTACAATGAGCAGTTCTTC CSVEGGRERYNEQFF
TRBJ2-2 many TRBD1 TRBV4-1 TGCGCCAGCCAGGGGGCTTTGACCGGGGAGCTGTTTTTT CASQGALTGELFF
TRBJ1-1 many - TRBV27 TGTGCCAGCAGTTTAACGGGTTGGACTGAAGCTTTCTTT CASSLTGWTEAFF